One sample yielded the 24 T cell receptor beta chains listed below, sequenced in a study of T cell responses to AZD1222 COVID-19 vaccine. Profiled with immunoSEQ multiplex PCR; TCRdb holds only in-frame clones, not every one. The table shows fewer than 85,000 clones, with 80% to 90% occurring only once. Material: peripheral blood, obtained on day 0 of AZD1222 vaccination. These receptors originate from an adult in good health.

The CDR3 loop reads CASSLTRPLVGNEQFF. The DNA for the CDR3 is TGTGCCAGCTCCTTAACCCGGCCATTAGTTGGCAATGAGCAGTTCTTC. The rearrangement joins TRBV18 to TRBJ2-1; D is uncertain. Trimming took off 6 bases at V and 6 bases at J, with 21 bases between the two ends. Germline V gene sequence: CDR1 KGHSH, CDR2 LQKENI. The CDR3 runs 16 residues.

This chain connects TRBV28 to TRBJ1-2; no firm D call. Trimming took off 3 bases at V and 5 bases at J, with 7 bases between the two ends. CDR1 MDHEN and CDR2 SYDVKM come from the germline V gene. This CDR3 is built from 12 residues. CDR3 amino acids: CASSLPGYGYTF. DNA of the CDR3: TGTGCCAGCAGTTTGCCTGGTTATGGCTACACCTTC.

The chain has TRBV28 and TRBJ1-2, with D unresolved. Germline V gene lookup returns CDR1 MDHEN and CDR2 SYDVKM. The CDR3 runs to 14 residues. V shed 2 bases and J shed 0 bases, with 7 bases lying between them. CDR3 sequence (DNA): TGTGCCAGCAGTTTAGGCCCAGCTAACTATGGCTACACCTTC. Amino acids: CASSLGPANYGYTF.

The J gene is TRBJ2-7, the V gene TRBV6-2 or TRBV6-3; the match to TRBD1 covers 10 bases. After removal of 5 bases from V and 3 bases from J, the junction contained 7 bases not matched to a gene. Germline CDR1 is MNHEY and CDR2 is SVGEGT. The length of the CDR3 is 15 residues. CDR3 DNA: TGTGCCAGCAGTCAGCCGGGACAGGGGATCTACGAGCAGTACTTC. Protein product: CASSQPGQGIYEQYF.

The rearrangement joins TRBV7-2 to TRBJ2-1; possibly TRBD2 for D (5 bases). V lost 5 bases to trimming and J lost 10 bases, with 18 bases between them. This CDR3 region has 14 residues. CDR1 and CDR2 from the germline V gene are SGHTA and FQGNSA. The CDR3 DNA reads TGTGCCAGCAGCGGATTCCTGGACGGCGGGGAGCAGTTCTTC. Translated, it gives CASSGFLDGGEQFF.

The chain employs TRBV5-4 and TRBJ2-7; tentatively, D is TRBD2 (6 bases). The CDR3 has 15 amino acids. V was pared by 0 bases and J by 3 bases, with 13 bases between. Per germline, CDR1 SGHNT and CDR2 YYREEE (reference sequence). CDR3 nucleotides: TGTGCCAGCAGCTTGGGGCGGGATCGGGGCTACGAGCAGTACTTC. It encodes CASSLGRDRGYEQYF.

This clone was counted a single time. The chain has TRBV28 and TRBJ2-7, with 9 nucleotides matching TRBD1. This CDR3 contains 18 residues. Germline V gene sequence: CDR1 MDHEN, CDR2 SYDVKM. Losses at the gene ends were 6 bases for V and 4 bases for J; bases not matched to a gene: 19. CDR3 DNA: TGTGCCAGCAGACCTCAAAGGGGGAACAGGGGGCGACAATACGAGCAGTACTTC. This encodes CASRPQRGNRGRQYEQYF. The variable domain in full, with the rest retrieved from reference TRBV28 and TRBJ2-7, is DVKVTQSSRYLVKRTGEKVFLECVQDMDHENMFWYRQDPGLGLRLIYFSYDVKMKEKGDIPEGYSVSREKKERFSLILESASTNQTSMYLCASRPQRGNRGRQYEQYFGPGTRLTVT.

The chain couples TRBV23-1 to TRBJ1-2, with D uncertain. TRBV23-1 has ORF status, its function being uncertain. Trimming removed 0 bases from V and 4 bases from J, with 12 bases in between. The CDR3 loop spans 15 amino acids. CDR3 residues: CASSQSFKGSYGYTF. In nucleotides, the CDR3 is TGCGCCAGCAGTCAATCATTCAAGGGTAGCTATGGCTACACCTTC.

This clone was seen more than once but under ten times. The chain is built from TRBV20-1 and TRBJ1-1; D unclear. Germline V gives CDR1 DFQATT, CDR2 SNEGSKA (reference sequence). There are 13 residues in the CDR3. V was shortened by 3 bases and J by 4 bases, with 12 bases between the two germline ends. CDR3 region: CSASGDSGTEAFF. CDR3 DNA sequence: TGCAGTGCTAGTGGGGATTCGGGCACTGAAGCTTTCTTT.

This chain uses TRBV5-4 with TRBJ2-5, with unresolved D. Between the trimmed V and J ends, which lost 0 bases and 5 bases, there was a span of 11 bases. This CDR3 region has 14 residues. From germline, CDR1 is SGHNT and CDR2 YYREEE (reference sequence). CDR3: CASSLGSESETQYF. The CDR3 DNA follows: TGTGCCAGCAGCTTGGGCAGTGAATCGGAGACCCAGTACTTC.

The chain carries TRBV5-1 and TRBJ2-5; D perhaps matches TRBD2 (5 bases). This CDR3 comprises 17 residues. The germline V gene encodes CDR1 SGHRS and CDR2 YFSETQ. V lost 1 base, J lost 5 bases, and 21 bases lay in between. CDR3: CASSLTYPGYLGETQYF. The CDR3 DNA reads TGCGCCAGCAGCTTGACCTACCCGGGGTACCTCGGTGAGACCCAGTACTTC.

V gene TRBV3-1 (or the pseudogene TRBV3-2) combines with J gene TRBJ1-1; possible D gene TRBD1, 5 bases. Germline V gene lookup returns CDR1 LGHDT and CDR2 YNNKEL (reference sequence). The ends were cut back, 1 base at V and 4 bases at J, with 13 bases in the middle. The CDR3 runs 15 residues. CDR3 in amino acids: CASSQGGGGGTEAFF. DNA for the CDR3: TGTGCCAGCAGCCAAGGGGGCGGCGGGGGCACTGAAGCTTTCTTT.

The V and J genes are TRBV5-1 and TRBJ1-4, with 10 bases fitting TRBD1. Germline loops: CDR1 SGHRS, CDR2 YFSETQ. The CDR3 has 15 amino acids. J gave up 6 bases and V 0 bases, and 2 bases lay outside the gene matches. CDR3 coding DNA: TGCGCCAGCAGCTTGGTGGGGACAGGGGATGAAAAACTGTTTTTT. Translating gives CASSLVGTGDEKLFF.

The sample holds one count of this clone. The chain is built from TRBV7-6 and TRBJ2-1; 7 bases are shared with TRBD2. Per the germline V gene, CDR1 is SGHVS and CDR2 is FNYEAQ. J lost 8 bases, V lost 5 bases, and 15 bases had no gene match. The CDR3 has 16 amino acids. CDR3 residues: CASSNRWAGEGHEQFF. The CDR3 DNA reads as TGTGCCAGCAGCAATCGCTGGGCGGGAGAGGGGCATGAGCAGTTCTTC.

The chain links TRBV28 to TRBJ1-2, with 8 bases that match TRBD1. This CDR3 has 17 amino acids. V gave up 3 bases and J gave up 4 bases; unmatched junction bases: 13. CDR1 and CDR2 (germline): MDHEN, SYDVKM. CDR3 nucleotide sequence: TGTGCCAGCAGTTTTGTGCTTGGAGCAGGGGGCAGCTATGGCTACACCTTC. The encoded protein is CASSFVLGAGGSYGYTF.

V is TRBV7-2 and J is TRBJ2-1, with unresolved D. Trimming shortened V by 3 bases and J by 3 bases, and 3 bases separated the two germline ends. CDR1 is SGHTA, CDR2 FQGNSA, per germline. The CDR3 consists of 12 residues. The CDR3, as DNA: TGTGCCAGCAGCTTCATCTACAATGAGCAGTTCTTC. It translates to CASSFIYNEQFF.

The V call is TRBV5-1, the J call TRBJ2-5; 7 bases map to TRBD2. Germline trimming cut 6 bases from V and 1 base from J; bases unmatched to any gene: 18. This CDR3 is built from 18 residues. Germline CDR1 is SGHRS and CDR2 is YFSETQ. CDR3 coding DNA: TGCGCCAGCACACGCGCGGGGACTAACAAGATATTCCAAGAGACCCAGTACTTC. Its protein product is CASTRAGTNKIFQETQYF. The full variable domain, rest sourced from reference TRBV5-1 and TRBJ2-5, is KAGVTQTPRYLIKTRGQQVTLSCSPISGHRSVSWYQQTPGQGLQFLFEYFSETQRNKGNFPGRFSGRQFSNSRSEMNVSTLELGDSALYLCASTRAGTNKIFQETQYFGPGTRLLVL.

V is TRBV7-9 and J is TRBJ2-1; D gene uncertain. Trimming shortened V by 6 bases and J by 5 bases, and 26 bases separated the two germline ends. CDR3 size: 18 residues. CDR1 is SEHNR and CDR2 is FQNEAQ in the germline V gene (reference sequence). CDR3 protein: CASRSRVRLGSRDNEQFF. In DNA, the CDR3 is TGTGCCAGCAGGTCAAGAGTCCGACTGGGAAGTAGAGACAATGAGCAGTTCTTC.

The genes are TRBV19 and TRBJ2-1; 14 positions agree with TRBD2. This CDR3 comprises 16 residues. J was trimmed by 8 bases and V by 5 bases; bases with no gene match: 8. Germline V lookup: CDR1 LNHDA, CDR2 SQIVND (reference sequence). The CDR3: CASSLTGTSGSDEQFF. In DNA form, the CDR3 reads TGTGCCAGTAGTCTCACCGGGACTAGCGGGAGTGATGAGCAGTTCTTC.

The chain joins TRBV10-3 to TRBJ2-1; perhaps TRBD2 as D (6 bases). From germline, CDR1 is ENHRY and CDR2 SYGVKD. This CDR3 has 12 amino acids. With 5 bases removed from V and 9 bases from J, the gap between germline ends came to 11 bases. The CDR3 sequence: CAISLGEVEQFF. In nucleotides, the CDR3 is TGTGCCATCAGTTTGGGGGAGGTTGAGCAGTTCTTC.

This chain uses TRBV19 with TRBJ1-1, with 8 bases that match TRBD1. This CDR3 comprises 14 residues. The V gene's germline CDR1 is LNHDA and CDR2 SQIVND (reference sequence). V gave up 10 bases and J gave up 1 base; unmatched junction bases: 8. CDR3: CATRTGTPNTEAFF. The CDR3 region has the DNA TGTGCCACTCGGACAGGGACCCCGAACACTGAAGCTTTCTTT.

The chain recombines TRBV5-1 with TRBJ2-7; 7 nucleotides agree with TRBD1. The germline CDR1 and CDR2 sequences are SGHRS and YFSETQ. J was trimmed by 6 bases and V by 4 bases; bases with no gene match: 10. CDR3 size: 14 residues. The CDR3 bases are TGCGCCAGCAGCCCCTACAGGGGATTAGCCGAGCAGTACTTC. Translation gives CASSPYRGLAEQYF.

The rearrangement joins TRBV27 to TRBJ2-1; possibly TRBD2 for D (5 bases). The germline CDR1 and CDR2 sequences are MNHEY and SMNVEV (reference sequence). The V and J ends lost 6 bases and 1 base respectively, with 10 bases between them. This CDR3 has 14 residues. DNA of the CDR3: TGTGCCAGCAGCCCTAGCATATCCTACAATGAGCAGTTCTTC. This encodes CASSPSISYNEQFF.

The V gene is TRBV7-9, the J gene TRBJ2-7; 8 bases are a match to TRBD1. J was trimmed by 1 base and V by 0 bases; bases with no gene match: 2. Germline-derived CDR1 and CDR2 are SEHNR and FQNEAQ (reference sequence). This CDR3 has 15 amino acids. Written as DNA, the CDR3 is TGTGCCAGCAGCTTAGCCGGGACAGGTTCCTACGAGCAGTACTTC. Translation gives CASSLAGTGSYEQYF.